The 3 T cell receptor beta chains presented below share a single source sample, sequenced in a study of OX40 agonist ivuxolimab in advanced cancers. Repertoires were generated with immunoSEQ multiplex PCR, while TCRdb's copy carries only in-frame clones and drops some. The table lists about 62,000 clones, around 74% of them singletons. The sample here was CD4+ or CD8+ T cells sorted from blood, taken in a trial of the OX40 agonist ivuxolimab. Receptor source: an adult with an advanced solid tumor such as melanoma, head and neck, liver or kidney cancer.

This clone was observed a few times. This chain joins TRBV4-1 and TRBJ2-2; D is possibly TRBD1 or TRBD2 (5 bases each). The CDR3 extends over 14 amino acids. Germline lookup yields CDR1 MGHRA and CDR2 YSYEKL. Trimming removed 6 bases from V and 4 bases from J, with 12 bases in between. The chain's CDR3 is CASRPRDLTGELFF. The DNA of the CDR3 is TGCGCCAGCAGACCCCGGGACCTCACCGGGGAGCTGTTTTTT.

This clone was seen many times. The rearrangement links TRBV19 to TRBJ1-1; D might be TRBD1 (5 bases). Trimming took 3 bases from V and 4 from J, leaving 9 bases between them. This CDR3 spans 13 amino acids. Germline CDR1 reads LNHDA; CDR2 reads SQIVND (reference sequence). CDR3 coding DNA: TGTGCCAGTAGTATTTCAGGGCGCACTGAAGCTTTCTTT. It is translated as CASSISGRTEAFF.

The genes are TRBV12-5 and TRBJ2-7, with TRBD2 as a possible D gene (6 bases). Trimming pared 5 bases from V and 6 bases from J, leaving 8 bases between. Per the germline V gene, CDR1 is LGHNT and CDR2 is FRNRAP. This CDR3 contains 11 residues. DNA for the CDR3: TGTGCTAGTGGTAAGGAGGGCGAGCAGTACTTC. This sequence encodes CASGKEGEQYF.